This TCR beta chain was identified during a study of PD-1 blockade in classical Hodgkin lymphoma. Some clones are missing from TCRdb's copy, which holds only in-frame ones; the method was immunoSEQ multiplex PCR. This table has 45,000 to 50,000 clones, around 80% appearing once. This CDR3 is 17 amino acids long. Germline V gene data show CDR1 as SGHRS and CDR2 as YFSETQ. V shed 0 bases and J 5 bases; nucleotides not matched to a gene: 13. Every patient relapsed after autologous stem cell transplantation, and brentuximab vedotin exposure varied. The receptor comes from a human donor with classical Hodgkin lymphoma. This chain connects TRBV5-1 to TRBJ1-2; the match to TRBD1 covers 7 bases. The sample was peripheral blood mononuclear cells (PBMCs), taken before the second cycle of nivolumab. The CDR3 DNA sequence: TGCGCCAGCAGCTTGGGACAGGGCGAGGGAACCCTATATGGCTACACCTTC. Protein sequence: CASSLGQGEGTLYGYTF.